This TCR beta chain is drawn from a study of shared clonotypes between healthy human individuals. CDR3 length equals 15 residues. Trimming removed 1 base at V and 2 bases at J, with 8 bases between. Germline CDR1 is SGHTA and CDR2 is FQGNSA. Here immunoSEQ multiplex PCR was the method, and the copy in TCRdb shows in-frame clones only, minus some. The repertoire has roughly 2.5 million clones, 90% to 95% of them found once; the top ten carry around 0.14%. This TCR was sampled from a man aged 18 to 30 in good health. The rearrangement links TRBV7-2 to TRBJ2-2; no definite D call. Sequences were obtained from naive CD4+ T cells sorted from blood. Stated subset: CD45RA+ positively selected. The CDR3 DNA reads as TGTGCCAGCAGCTTAGATCTACGAAACACCGGGGAGCTGTTTTTT. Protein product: CASSLDLRNTGELFF.